The entry that follows covers one T cell receptor (beta chain) sequence. The antigen is undetermined. This CDR3 is 12 amino acids long. Germline V lookup: CDR1 SGHVS, CDR2 FNYEAQ. V lost 5 bases, J lost 7 bases, and 11 bases lay in between. The sample belongs to a study of graft-versus-host responses after intestinal transplantation. Study-level information: Multivisceral, liver-intestinal, or isolated intestinal grafts went to recipients.

Study observations and caveats: Patients who carried graft-donor T cell macrochimerism also had high graft-versus-host to host-versus-graft clonal ratios in their allografts.

After transplant, marrow was aspirated from the posterior iliac crest or elsewhere. Repertoires were generated with immunoSEQ multiplex PCR, while TCRdb's copy carries only in-frame clones and drops some. The data contain tens of thousands of clones, roughly 92% of them singletons. This specimen consisted of bone marrow, obtained approximately 740 days after intestinal transplantation. The chain combines TRBV7-6 with TRBJ1-1; unclear D gene. The clonotype was recovered from a human patient who received an intestinal transplant, so some T cells may come from the graft donor. In nucleotides, the CDR3 is TGTGCCAGCAGCGGAGGTGGGGTTGAAGCTTTCTTT. Its translation is CASSGGGVEAFF.